These 20 T cell receptor beta chains were all obtained from the same sample, sequenced in a study of blood T cell repertoires in COVID-19. Measured with immunoSEQ multiplex PCR; TCRdb has only the in-frame clones, and not every one. The sample lists fewer than 300,000 clones, roughly 84% seen once, with about 3% in the top ten. Specimen: peripheral blood. The receptors here all came from a woman younger than 35 with acute or convalescent COVID-19.

The chain uses TRBV3-1 (or the pseudogene TRBV3-2) and TRBJ2-1; 15 positions agree with TRBD2. The junction had 8 bases not matched to a gene; V was cut back by 0 bases and J by 8 bases. Germline-derived CDR1 and CDR2 are LGHDT and YNNKEL (reference sequence). The CDR3 is made up of 18 amino acids. The CDR3 sequence is CASSQEWTSGRDMDEQFF. For the CDR3, the DNA is TGTGCCAGCAGCCAAGAGTGGACTAGCGGGAGGGATATGGATGAGCAGTTCTTC.

This clone was detected once. V is TRBV7-2 and J is TRBJ2-5; possible D gene TRBD2, 6 bases. Between the trimmed V and J ends, which lost 1 base and 2 bases, there was a span of 11 bases. CDR1 SGHTA and CDR2 FQGNSA come from the germline V gene. The CDR3 is 15 residues long. CDR3 amino acids: CASSLERDWQETQYF. CDR3 coding DNA: TGTGCCAGCAGCTTAGAACGGGACTGGCAAGAGACCCAGTACTTC.

The chain carries TRBV28 and TRBJ2-1; the match to TRBD2 covers 10 bases. CDR3 length equals 19 residues. From germline, CDR1 is MDHEN and CDR2 SYDVKM. The junction had 14 bases not matched to a gene; V was cut back by 2 bases and J by 4 bases. The CDR3: CASSLRSRGLAGVYNEQFF. The CDR3 nucleotides read TGTGCCAGCAGTTTAAGATCTCGGGGGCTAGCGGGAGTTTACAATGAGCAGTTCTTC.

The chain carries TRBV28 and TRBJ1-6, with 7 bases lining up with TRBD1. Per germline, CDR1 MDHEN and CDR2 SYDVKM. Trimming cost V 8 bases and J 8 bases; bases outside gene matches: 6. This CDR3 has 13 amino acids. CDR3 coding DNA: TGTGCCAGCGTGGGACAGTCGTATTCACCCCTCCACTTT. Amino acid sequence: CASVGQSYSPLHF. Based on the CDR3 plus reference TRBV28 and TRBJ1-6, the full variable domain is DVKVTQSSRYLVKRTGEKVFLECVQDMDHENMFWYRQDPGLGLRLIYFSYDVKMKEKGDIPEGYSVSREKKERFSLILESASTNQTSMYLCASVGQSYSPLHFGNGTRLTVT.

The V gene is TRBV28, the J gene TRBJ2-3, with D maybe TRBD1 (6 bases). Germline V lookup: CDR1 MDHEN, CDR2 SYDVKM. V was cut by 6 bases and J by 5 bases, with 18 bases left in between. The length of the CDR3 is 15 residues. CDR3: CASSPYRAQEDTQYF. CDR3 bases: TGTGCCAGCAGCCCATACAGGGCTCAGGAAGATACGCAGTATTTT.

V gene TRBV5-8 combines with J gene TRBJ1-4; unclear D gene. Germline CDR1 and CDR2: SGHTS and YDEGEE. V shed 7 bases and J shed 8 bases, with 9 bases lying between them. This CDR3 spans 11 amino acids. CDR3 residues: CASFRGEKLFF. CDR3 coding DNA: TGTGCCAGCTTCCGAGGGGAAAAACTGTTTTTT.

The genes are TRBV6-5 and TRBJ1-6; tentative D call: TRBD1 (6 bases). Germline values: CDR1 MNHEY, CDR2 SVGAGI. V dropped 5 bases and J dropped 7 bases, with 12 bases sitting between them. The CDR3 runs to 14 residues. The CDR3 region is CASSQGPKNSPLHF. In nucleotides, the CDR3 is TGTGCCAGCAGTCAGGGGCCCAAAAATTCACCCCTCCACTTT.

About this clone itself: Other DNA sequences from this sample encode an identical CDR3 as well. V and J are TRBV12-3 or TRBV12-4 and TRBJ2-7; D is possibly TRBD2 (5 bases). V dropped 5 bases and J dropped 3 bases, with 5 bases sitting between them. The CDR3 totals 11 residues. The CDR3 nucleotides read TGTGCCAGCAGTCGGGACTACGAGCAGTACTTC. It yields the protein CASSRDYEQYF.

The J gene is TRBJ2-2, the V gene TRBV6-5; the D gene is possibly TRBD1 (5 bases). Trimming removed 10 bases from V and 6 bases from J, with 15 bases in between. CDR1 is MNHEY and CDR2 is SVGAGI in the germline V gene. The CDR3 is 13 residues long. CDR3 in amino acids: CATPAQGAGELFF. For the CDR3, the DNA is TGTGCCACTCCTGCCCAGGGCGCCGGGGAGCTGTTTTTT.

This chain connects TRBV25-1 to TRBJ2-1; the match to TRBD2 covers 11 bases. The CDR3 covers 18 residues. Germline CDR1 and CDR2: MGHDK and SYGVNS. The trim removed 3 bases at V and 11 bases at J, leaving 18 bases unmatched. Here the CDR3 DNA reads TGTGCCAGCAGTGACACGATAGCGGGAGGGCCCTCTAACCCTAAGCAGTTCTTC. Translation: CASSDTIAGGPSNPKQFF.

The genes are TRBV7-9 and TRBJ1-1, with D hard to call. Deletions cut 1 base from V and 5 bases from J, with 8 bases between. CDR3 length: 13 residues. Per germline, CDR1 SEHNR and CDR2 FQNEAQ (reference sequence). The CDR3 DNA reads TGTGCCAGCAGCTTAGTCACCGGGACTGAAGCTTTCTTT. It yields the protein CASSLVTGTEAFF.

This clone has a single count. The chain has TRBV6-5 and TRBJ1-4; 7 positions match TRBD1. Germline trimming cut 3 bases from V and 2 bases from J; bases unmatched to any gene: 3. The CDR3 consists of 15 residues. Germline V lookup: CDR1 MNHEY, CDR2 SVGAGI. CDR3: CASSYEGATNEKLFF. The CDR3 DNA reads as TGTGCCAGCAGTTATGAGGGGGCGACTAATGAAAAACTGTTTTTT.

The gene calls are TRBV28 and TRBJ2-7; 8 bases line up with TRBD1. This CDR3 has 11 amino acids. Germline CDR1 MDHEN, CDR2 SYDVKM. With V trimmed by 3 bases and J by 13 bases, 5 bases remained unmatched. The CDR3 region has the DNA TGTGCCAGCAGTTTTGACAGGGGCCGATACTTC. Protein: CASSFDRGRYF.

This clone was observed a single time. V gene TRBV4-3 combines with J gene TRBJ1-6; TRBD1 agrees at 7 bases. V gave up 0 bases and J gave up 9 bases; unmatched junction bases: 8. This CDR3 is built from 16 residues. Germline V gene sequence: CDR1 LGHNA, CDR2 YSLEER. This CDR3 reads CASSQDLTGVFSPLHF. The CDR3 DNA is TGCGCCAGCAGCCAAGATCTTACAGGGGTGTTTTCACCCCTCCACTTT.

The CDR3 is CASSLARLEGTGELFF. In DNA, the CDR3 is TGTGCCAGTAGTCTAGCGAGATTAGAGGGCACCGGGGAGCTGTTTTTT. The gene calls are TRBV19 and TRBJ2-2, with D perhaps TRBD2 (6 bases). The CDR3 consists of 16 residues. Germline CDR1 is LNHDA and CDR2 is SQIVND (reference sequence). V was clipped by 5 bases and J by 4 bases, with 17 bases between them. Full variable domain (missing parts from reference TRBV19 and TRBJ2-2): DGGITQSPKYLFRKEGQNVTLSCEQNLNHDAMYWYRQDPGQGLRLIYYSQIVNDFQKGDIAEGYSVSREKKESFPLTVTSAQKNPTAFYLCASSLARLEGTGELFFGEGSRLTVL.

The chain has TRBV7-3 and TRBJ2-7, with TRBD1 identical over 9 bases. This CDR3 contains 16 residues. V lost 0 bases to trimming and J lost 4 bases; unmatched junction nucleotides: 7. In germline, CDR1 is SGHTA, CDR2 FQGTGA. CDR3 nucleotides: TGTGCCAGCAGCTTAACCGCCGGGACAGGGATTTACGAGCAGTACTTC. It translates to CASSLTAGTGIYEQYF. Full variable domain (remainder filled in from reference TRBV7-3 and TRBJ2-7): GAGVSQTPSNKVTEKGKYVELRCDPISGHTALYWYRQSLGQGPEFLIYFQGTGAADDSGLPNDRFFAVRPEGSVSTLKIQRTERGDSAVYLCASSLTAGTGIYEQYFGPGTRLTVT.

The gene calls are TRBV4-3 and TRBJ2-7; possibly TRBD2 for D (5 bases). V was clipped by 4 bases and J by 3 bases, with 10 bases between them. The CDR3 is 13 residues long. The germline V gene encodes CDR1 LGHNA and CDR2 YSLEER. The CDR3 sequence is CASSRSGIYEQYF. The CDR3 DNA reads TGCGCCAGCAGCCGATCGGGGATCTACGAGCAGTACTTC.

The chain carries TRBV5-5 and TRBJ2-7, with D unclear. The CDR3 is 16 residues long. The ends were cut back, 5 bases at V and 2 bases at J, with 20 bases in the middle. Germline V gene lookup returns CDR1 SGHKS and CDR2 YYEKEE (reference sequence). The CDR3 region has the DNA TGTGCCAGCAGTTTCACCGAGGCGGAACCGCCCTACGAGCAGTACTTC. Its translation is CASSFTEAEPPYEQYF.

The chain recombines TRBV9 with TRBJ2-3; 8 bases align to TRBD2. Germline V lookup: CDR1 SGDLS, CDR2 YYNGEE. V lost 3 bases to trimming and J lost 5 bases; unmatched junction nucleotides: 14. This CDR3 is 17 amino acids long. CDR3 residues: CASSARPSGRGRDTQYF. DNA for the CDR3: TGTGCCAGCAGCGCCCGCCCCTCCGGGAGGGGTAGAGATACGCAGTATTTT. Full variable domain (rest looked up from reference TRBV9 and TRBJ2-3): DSGVTQTPKHLITATGQRVTLRCSPRSGDLSVYWYQQSLDQGLQFLIQYYNGEERAKGNILERFSAQQFPDLHSELNLSSLELGDSALYFCASSARPSGRGRDTQYFGPGTRLTVL.

The chain carries TRBV7-9 and TRBJ1-2, with 8 bases aligning to TRBD1. CDR1 is SEHNR, CDR2 FQNEAQ, per germline (reference sequence). Unmatched junction bases numbered 5, after V lost 8 bases and J lost 0 bases. The CDR3 is 14 residues long. CDR3 DNA: TGTGCCAGCCTAACAGGGGGAACTAACTATGGCTACACCTTC. Its translation: CASLTGGTNYGYTF.